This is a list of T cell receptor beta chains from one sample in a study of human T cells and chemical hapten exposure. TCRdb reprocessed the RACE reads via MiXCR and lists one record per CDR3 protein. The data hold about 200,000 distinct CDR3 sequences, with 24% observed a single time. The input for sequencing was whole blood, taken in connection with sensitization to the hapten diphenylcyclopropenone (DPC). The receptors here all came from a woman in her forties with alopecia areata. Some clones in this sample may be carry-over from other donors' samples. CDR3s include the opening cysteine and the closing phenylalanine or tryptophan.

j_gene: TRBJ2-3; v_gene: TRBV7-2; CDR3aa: CASSLVRTGWEDTQYF
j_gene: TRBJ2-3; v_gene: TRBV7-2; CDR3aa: CASSLVGGFGADTQYF
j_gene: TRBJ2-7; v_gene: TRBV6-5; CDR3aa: CASRVYTSYEQYF
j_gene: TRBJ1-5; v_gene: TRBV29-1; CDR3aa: CSVGGVNSNQPQHF
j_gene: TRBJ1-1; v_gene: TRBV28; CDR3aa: CASSFLRGRRNTEAFF
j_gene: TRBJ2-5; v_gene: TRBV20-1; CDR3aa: CSARGLAVQETQYF
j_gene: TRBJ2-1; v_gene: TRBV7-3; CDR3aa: CASSLPQGEQFF
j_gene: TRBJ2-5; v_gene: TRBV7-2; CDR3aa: CASSLAGQDQETQYF
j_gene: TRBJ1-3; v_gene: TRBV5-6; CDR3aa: CASTRWTVSGNTIYF
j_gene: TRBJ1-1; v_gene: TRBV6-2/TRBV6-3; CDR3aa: CASSRTNTGEAYF
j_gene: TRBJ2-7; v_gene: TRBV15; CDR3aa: CATSPPGGDEQYF
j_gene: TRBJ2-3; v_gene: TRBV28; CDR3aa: CASSLGQDRTDTQYF
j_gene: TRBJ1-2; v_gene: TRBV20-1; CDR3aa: CSAPGQGYTF
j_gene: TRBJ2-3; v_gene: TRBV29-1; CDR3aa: CSVGQGGITDTQYF
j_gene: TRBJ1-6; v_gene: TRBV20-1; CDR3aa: CSARRQGINSPLHF
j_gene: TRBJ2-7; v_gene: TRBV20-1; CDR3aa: CSALSRDTYEQYF
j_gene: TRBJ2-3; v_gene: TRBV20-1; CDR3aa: CSAQPGPEGWGSLLTDTQYF
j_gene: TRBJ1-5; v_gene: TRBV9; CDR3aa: CASSVGTGEIQPQHF
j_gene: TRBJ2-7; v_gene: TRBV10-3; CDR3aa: CAIRGQGAGDEQYF
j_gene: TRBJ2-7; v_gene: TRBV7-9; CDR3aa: CASSLGQGVDEQYF
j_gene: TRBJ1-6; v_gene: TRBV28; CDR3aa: CASRTLDRYNSPLHF
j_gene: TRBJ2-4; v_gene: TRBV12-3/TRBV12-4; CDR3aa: CASSSLAASQYF
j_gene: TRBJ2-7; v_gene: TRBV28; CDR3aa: CASTKASMEQYF
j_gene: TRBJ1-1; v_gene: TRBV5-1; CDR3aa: CASRRRDGVDEAFF
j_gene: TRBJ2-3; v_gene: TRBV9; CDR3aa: CASSVGGLPDTQYF
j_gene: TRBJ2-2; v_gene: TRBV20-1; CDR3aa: CSAKPPGSTGELFF
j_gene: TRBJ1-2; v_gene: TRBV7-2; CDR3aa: CASSSGGISYGYTF
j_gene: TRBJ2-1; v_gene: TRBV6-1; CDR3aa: CASVKNNEQFF
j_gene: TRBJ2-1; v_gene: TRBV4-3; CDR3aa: CASSQPTGANYNEQFF
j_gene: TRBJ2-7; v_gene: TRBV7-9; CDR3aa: CASSFQPSSYEQYF
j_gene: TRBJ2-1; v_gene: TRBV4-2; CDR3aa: CASSPESAGGDEQFF
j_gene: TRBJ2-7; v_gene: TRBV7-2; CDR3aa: CASSLTGGRYEQYF
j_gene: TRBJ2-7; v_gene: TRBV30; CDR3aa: CAWSVTGGPYEQYF
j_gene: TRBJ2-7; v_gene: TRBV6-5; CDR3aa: CASSSSGPSYEQYF
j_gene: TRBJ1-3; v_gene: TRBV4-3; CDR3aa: CASSQDRGHSGNTIYF
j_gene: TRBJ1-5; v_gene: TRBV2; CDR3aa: CASSVRRNQPQHF
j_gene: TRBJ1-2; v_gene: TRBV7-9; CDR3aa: CASSLGQGAYGYTF
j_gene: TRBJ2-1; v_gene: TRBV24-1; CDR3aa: CATSDFSSGDEQFF
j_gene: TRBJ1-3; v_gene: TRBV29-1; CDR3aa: CSVELPISGNTIYF
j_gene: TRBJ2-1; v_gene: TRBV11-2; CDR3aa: CASRLSLDNEQFF
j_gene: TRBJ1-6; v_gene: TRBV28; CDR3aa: CASTNSYNSPLHF
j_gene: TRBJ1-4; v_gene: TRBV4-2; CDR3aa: CASSQARDPNEKLFF